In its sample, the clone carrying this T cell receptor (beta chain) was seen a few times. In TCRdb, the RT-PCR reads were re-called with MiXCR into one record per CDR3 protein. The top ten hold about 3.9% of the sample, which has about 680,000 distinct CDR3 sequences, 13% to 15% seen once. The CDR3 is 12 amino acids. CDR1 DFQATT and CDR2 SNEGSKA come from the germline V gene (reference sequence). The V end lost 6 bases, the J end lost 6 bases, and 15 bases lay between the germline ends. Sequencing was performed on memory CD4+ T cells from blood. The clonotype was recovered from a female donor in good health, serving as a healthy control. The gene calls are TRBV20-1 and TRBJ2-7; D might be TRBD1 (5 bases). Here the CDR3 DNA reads TGCAGTGCAAAGGGGCAGGGCCCCGAGCAGTACTTC. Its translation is CSAKGQGPEQYF.